The T cell receptor (beta chain) described here comes from a study of CD8+CD57+ T cells in acquired aplastic anemia. Background on the study: When averaged, DNA from sorted CD4+ and CD8+ cells came to about 2.9 ug. Overall study results and limits: Patients and controls turned out to have 25 to 35 CD8+ CDR3 sequences in common.

Those patients picked for sequencing had displayed CD8+CD57+ cell expansion on flow cytometry. Profiles of TCR beta VDJ and CDR3 were generated from a genomic DNA template. TCRdb fed the reads into MiXCR, producing one record per CDR3 protein. This sample has 160,000 or so distinct CDR3 sequences, with around 47% found just once. CDR1 LNHDA and CDR2 SQIVND come from the germline V gene (reference sequence). Trimming cost V 11 bases and J 0 bases, with 17 bases left between them. This CDR3 has 15 residues. Remarks on this clonotype: Its matching antigen is unknown.

The chain uses TRBV19 and TRBJ1-3; D may be TRBD1 (6 bases). The receptor comes from a human donor with aplastic anemia. Specimen: sorted CD4+, CD8+, or CD8+CD57+ T cells (not recorded which) from PBMCs. The CDR3 reads CAWSVGGSSGNTIYF. The CDR3 coding sequence is TGTGCCTGGAGTGTTGGGGGCAGCTCTGGAAACACCATATATTTT.